The T cell receptor (beta chain) under discussion was sequenced for a study of T cell repertoires in cytomegalovirus infection. Looking at the study overall: Public TCR beta signatures marked donors with CMV infection and the matching HLA.

V dropped 0 bases and J dropped 5; count of bases not matched to a gene: 2. This CDR3 spans 15 amino acids. CDR1 is MNHEY and CDR2 is SVGAGI in the germline V gene. For this clonotype: Antigen specificity is unknown.

TCRdb independently ran MiXCR on the reads; one entry per CDR3 protein. The table lists 680,000 or so distinct CDR3 sequences, 35% to 40% of them singletons, with 2.5% to 3.5% in the top ten. Whole-study results and caveats: Clonotypes of TCR beta that were HLA-C-restricted and CMV-specific dominated the ex vivo response. Adding up the frequency of public TCR beta families identified people who carried CMV plus the relevant HLA.

The receptor was isolated from a human donor in good health (CMV status not recorded). Some clones in this sample may be carry-over from other donors' samples. The chain uses TRBV6-5 and TRBJ2-2, with 8 bases lining up with TRBD2. Specimen: PBMCs. The CDR3, as DNA: TGTGCCAGCAGTTACTCAGCGGGAGTGACCGGGGAGCTGTTTTTT. This sequence encodes CASSYSAGVTGELFF.